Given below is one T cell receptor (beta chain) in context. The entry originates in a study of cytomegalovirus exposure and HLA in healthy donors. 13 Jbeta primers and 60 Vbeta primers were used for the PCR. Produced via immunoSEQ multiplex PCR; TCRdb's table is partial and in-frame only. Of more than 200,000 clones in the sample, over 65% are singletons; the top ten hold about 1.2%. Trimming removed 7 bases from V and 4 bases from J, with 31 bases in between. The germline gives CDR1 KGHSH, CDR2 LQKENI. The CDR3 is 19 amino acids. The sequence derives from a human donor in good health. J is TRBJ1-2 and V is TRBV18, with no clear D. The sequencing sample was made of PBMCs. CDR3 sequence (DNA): TGTGCCAGCTTACCCCGAACCCTTGAAGGGCTAATACGGGGCTATGGCTACACCTTC. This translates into CASLPRTLEGLIRGYGYTF.